This T cell receptor beta chain derives from a study of cytomegalovirus exposure and HLA in healthy donors. Remarks on this clone: Its antigen is unidentified.

Study-wide points: Some highly shared sequence variants likely arose as a pipeline artifact.

V gave up 3 bases and J gave up 8 bases, with 12 bases separating them. This CDR3 contains 13 residues. Per germline, CDR1 SGHRS and CDR2 YFSETQ. The PCR was carried out with 60 Vbeta primers and 13 Jbeta primers. Some clones are missing from TCRdb's copy, which holds only in-frame ones; the method was immunoSEQ multiplex PCR. The sample carries some 160,000 clones, over 75% recorded once. The sample taken for sequencing was PBMCs. This sequence joins TRBV5-1 and TRBJ2-1; D is uncertain. The sequence was collected from a woman between 50 and 59 years old in good health and CMV-seronegative. The CDR3 DNA follows: TGCGCCAGCAGCTCCGAGTGGTCCGATGAGCAGTTCTTC. It encodes CASSSEWSDEQFF.